Described below is a single TCR beta chain sequence and its context. The source of the sample is a study of T cell responses to AZD1222 COVID-19 vaccine. The CDR3 has 11 residues. The V end lost 1 base, the J end lost 7 bases, and 2 bases lay between the germline ends. Germline V gene lookup returns CDR1 LNHDA and CDR2 SQIVND (reference sequence). Produced via immunoSEQ multiplex PCR; TCRdb's table is partial and in-frame only. The data hold tens of thousands of clones, with roughly 88% observed a single time. This rearrangement joins TRBV19 to TRBJ2-1; D remains ambiguous. The sequences come from peripheral blood, collected 28 days after the second AZD1222 dose. The sequence came from an adult who received the AZD1222 COVID-19 vaccine. The CDR3 nucleotides are TGTGCCAGTAGTATAGTGAATGAGCAGTTCTTC. This codes for CASSIVNEQFF.